This TCR beta chain stems from a study of blood T cell repertoires in COVID-19. Study at large: COVID-19 samples from acute and convalescent phases originated in the United States, Italy and Spain. Sources were T cells, B-cell-depleted T cells, or PBMCs; the material itself was cDNA or gDNA.

CDR3 length: 11 amino acids. The V end lost 2 bases, the J end lost 7 bases, and 3 bases lay between the germline ends. Participants spanned ages roughly 18 to 90 years and resided in about 24 US areas. Under the authors' procedure: Using reference gene primer amplification, nucleated cell counts were estimated. This table comes from immunoSEQ multiplex PCR, and its TCRdb copy is limited to in-frame clones, with some not included. V and J calls and clone size come straight from that table; D and trimming were deduced from the DNA. Among 200,000 or so clones listed, approximately 90% were seen once. The receptor was isolated from a woman between 35 and 50 years old with acute COVID-19. The sequenced sample was PBMCs or T cells enriched from blood (not recorded which). The genes are TRBV12-3 or TRBV12-4 and TRBJ2-1, with no clear D. CDR3 nucleotides: TGTGCCAGCAGTTTACAGAATGAGCAGTTCTTC. Its translation is CASSLQNEQFF.